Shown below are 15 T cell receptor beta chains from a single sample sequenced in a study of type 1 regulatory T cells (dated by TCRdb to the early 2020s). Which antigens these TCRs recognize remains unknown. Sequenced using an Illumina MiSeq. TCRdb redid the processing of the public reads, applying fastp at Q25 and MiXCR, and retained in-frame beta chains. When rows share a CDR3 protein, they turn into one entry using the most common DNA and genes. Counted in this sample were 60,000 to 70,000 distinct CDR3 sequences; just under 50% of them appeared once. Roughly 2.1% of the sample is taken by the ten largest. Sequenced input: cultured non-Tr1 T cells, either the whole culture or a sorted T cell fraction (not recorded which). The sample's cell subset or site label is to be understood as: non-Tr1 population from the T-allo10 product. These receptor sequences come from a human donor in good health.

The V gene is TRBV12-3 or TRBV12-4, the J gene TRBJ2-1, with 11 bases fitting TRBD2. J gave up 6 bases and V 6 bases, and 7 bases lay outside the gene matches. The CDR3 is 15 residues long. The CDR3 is CASRRTSGGPNEQFF. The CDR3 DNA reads TGTGCCAGCAGGCGTACTAGCGGGGGCCCCAATGAGCAGTTCTTC.

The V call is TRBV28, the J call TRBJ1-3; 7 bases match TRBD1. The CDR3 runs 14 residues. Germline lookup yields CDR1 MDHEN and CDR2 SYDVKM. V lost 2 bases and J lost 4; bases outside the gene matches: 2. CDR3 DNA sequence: TGTGCCAGCAGTTTACGGGACAGAGGAAACACCATATATTTT. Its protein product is CASSLRDRGNTIYF.

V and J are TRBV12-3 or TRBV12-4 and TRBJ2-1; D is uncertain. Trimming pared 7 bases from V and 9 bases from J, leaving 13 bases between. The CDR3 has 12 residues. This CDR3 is CASTYGRSEQFF. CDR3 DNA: TGTGCCAGCACTTACGGCCGTAGTGAGCAGTTCTTC.

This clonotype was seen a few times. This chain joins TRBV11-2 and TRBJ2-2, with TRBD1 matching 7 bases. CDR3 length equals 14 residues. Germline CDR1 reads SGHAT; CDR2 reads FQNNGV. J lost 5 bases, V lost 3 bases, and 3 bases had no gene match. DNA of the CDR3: TGTGCCAGCAGCTTGACAGGGTGGACCGGGGAGCTGTTTTTT. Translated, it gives CASSLTGWTGELFF.

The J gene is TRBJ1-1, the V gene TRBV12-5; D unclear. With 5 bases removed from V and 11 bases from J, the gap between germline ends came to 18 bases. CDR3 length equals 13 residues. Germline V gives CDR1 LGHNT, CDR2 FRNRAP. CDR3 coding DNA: TGTGCTAGTGGTATAATCGGGGAAGGAAATGCTTTCTTT. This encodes CASGIIGEGNAFF. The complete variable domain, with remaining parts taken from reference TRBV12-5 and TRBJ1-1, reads DARVTQTPRHKVTEMGQEVTMRCQPILGHNTVFWYRQTMMQGLELLAYFRNRAPLDDSGMPKDRFSAEMPDATLATLKIQPSEPRDSAVYFCASGIIGEGNAFFGQGTRLTVV.

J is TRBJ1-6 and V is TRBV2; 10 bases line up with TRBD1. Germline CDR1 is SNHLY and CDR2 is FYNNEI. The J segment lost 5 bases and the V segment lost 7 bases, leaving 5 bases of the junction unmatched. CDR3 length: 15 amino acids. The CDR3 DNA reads TGTGCCAGCAACTCCGGGACAGGGGATAATTCACCCCTCCACTTT. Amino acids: CASNSGTGDNSPLHF. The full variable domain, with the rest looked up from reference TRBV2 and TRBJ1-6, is EPEVTQTPSHQVTQMGQEVILRCVPISNHLYFYWYRQILGQKVEFLVSFYNNEISEKSEIFDDQFSVERPDGSNFTLKIRSTKLEDSAMYFCASNSGTGDNSPLHFGNGTRLTVT.

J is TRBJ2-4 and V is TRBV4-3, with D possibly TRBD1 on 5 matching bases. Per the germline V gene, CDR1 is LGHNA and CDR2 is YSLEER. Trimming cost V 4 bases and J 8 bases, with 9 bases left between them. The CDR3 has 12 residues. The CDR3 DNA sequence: TGCGCCAGCAGCCTAGGGGCGGACATTCAGTACTTC. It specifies CASSLGADIQYF.

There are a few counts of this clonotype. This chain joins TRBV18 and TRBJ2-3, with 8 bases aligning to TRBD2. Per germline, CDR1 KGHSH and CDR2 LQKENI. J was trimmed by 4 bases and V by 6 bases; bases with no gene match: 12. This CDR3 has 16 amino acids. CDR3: CASSKDGASGSDTQYF. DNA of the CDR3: TGTGCCAGCTCCAAAGACGGGGCTAGCGGGTCAGATACGCAGTATTTT.

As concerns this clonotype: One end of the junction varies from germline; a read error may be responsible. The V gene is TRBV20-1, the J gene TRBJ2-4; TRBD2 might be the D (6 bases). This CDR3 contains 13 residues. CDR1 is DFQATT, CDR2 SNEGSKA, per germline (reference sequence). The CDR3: CSAAGGAQNIQYF. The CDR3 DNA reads TGCAGTGCTGCCGGGGGAGCCCAAAACATTCAGTACTTC.

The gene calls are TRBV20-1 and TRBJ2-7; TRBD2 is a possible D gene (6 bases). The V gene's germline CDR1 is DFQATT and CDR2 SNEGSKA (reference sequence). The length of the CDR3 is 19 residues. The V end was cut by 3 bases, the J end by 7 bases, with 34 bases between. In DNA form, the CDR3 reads TGCAGTGCTAGTCGGTTGAGACTAGACTTATACCCCATAAGGTGGGAGCAGTACTTC. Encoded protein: CSASRLRLDLYPIRWEQYF.

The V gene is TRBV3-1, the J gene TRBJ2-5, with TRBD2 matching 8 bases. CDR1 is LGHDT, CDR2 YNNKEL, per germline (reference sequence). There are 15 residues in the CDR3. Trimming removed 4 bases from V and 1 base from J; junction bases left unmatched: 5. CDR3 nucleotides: TGTGCCAGCAGCCCCATAGCGGGGCTCCAAGAGACCCAGTACTTC. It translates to CASSPIAGLQETQYF.

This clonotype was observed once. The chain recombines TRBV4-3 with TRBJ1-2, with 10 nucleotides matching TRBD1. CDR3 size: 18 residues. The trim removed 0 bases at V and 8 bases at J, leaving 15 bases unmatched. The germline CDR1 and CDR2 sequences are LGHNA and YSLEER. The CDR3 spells CASSQDLFSATGGRGYTF. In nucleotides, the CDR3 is TGCGCCAGCAGCCAAGATCTTTTCTCTGCGACAGGGGGCCGGGGCTACACCTTC.

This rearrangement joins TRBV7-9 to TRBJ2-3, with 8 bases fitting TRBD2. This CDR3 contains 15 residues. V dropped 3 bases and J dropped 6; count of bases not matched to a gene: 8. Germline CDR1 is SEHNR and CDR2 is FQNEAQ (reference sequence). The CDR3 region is CASSLGSGGRDTQYF. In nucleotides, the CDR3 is TGTGCCAGCAGCTTGGGGAGCGGGGGACGGGATACGCAGTATTTT.

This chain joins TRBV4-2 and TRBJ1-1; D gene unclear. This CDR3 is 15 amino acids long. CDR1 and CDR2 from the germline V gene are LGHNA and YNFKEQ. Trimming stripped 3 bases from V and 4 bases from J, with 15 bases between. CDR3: CASSQVYLPGTEAFF. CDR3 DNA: TGTGCCAGCAGCCAGGTTTATTTACCGGGCACTGAAGCTTTCTTT.

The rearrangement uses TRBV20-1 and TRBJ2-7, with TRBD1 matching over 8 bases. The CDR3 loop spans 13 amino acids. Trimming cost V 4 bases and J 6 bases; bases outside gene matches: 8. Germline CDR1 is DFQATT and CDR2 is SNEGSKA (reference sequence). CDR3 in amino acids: CSANSGQVVEQYF. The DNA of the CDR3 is TGCAGTGCTAACTCGGGACAGGTTGTCGAGCAGTACTTC.